This T cell receptor (beta chain) was obtained from a study of T cell clonality in common variable immunodeficiency. Study observations and caveats: In common variable immunodeficiency, TCR beta chains reportedly carried fewer deletions and N-nucleotide insertions.

Sequenced by immunoSEQ multiplex PCR; TCRdb stores in-frame clones only, minus some. The sample was found to contain around 19,000 clones, and every one recurs. CVID subjects were 15 or so female and 29 male, aged roughly 9 to 70. Heparinized whole blood, about 4.5 to 8.5 ml, came from each donor. Germline-derived CDR1 and CDR2 are SQVTM and ANQGSEA. The CDR3 is 14 amino acids. Trimming took 1 base from V and 5 from J; bases not matched to a gene: 4. By share of the sample, this clone is medium-sized. Its target is not known. Coverage ceases 3 residues before the CDR3 finishes, and the germline J gene fills in the end.

The receptor comes from a human donor with common variable immunodeficiency. This chain connects TRBV29-1 to TRBJ2-3, with 9 bases that match TRBD1. Sequenced material: peripheral blood mononuclear cells. The sequenced CDR3 bases are TGCAGCGTTGAAGGGACAGGGGAAGGAGATACG. Its translation: CSVEGTGEGDT. The full CDR3 is CSVEGTGEGDTQYF.